This entry features one T cell receptor (beta chain) sequence. The antigen is not known. This entry comes from a study of vaccination and CD4 T cells after COVID-19. Whole-study context: Each participant was administered two doses of a vaccine, which was either BNT162b2 or mRNA-1273. Overall study findings and caveats: The appearance of a median 86.3% of reactive clones in convalescent patients occurred only post-vaccination.

V gave up 5 bases and J gave up 6 bases; unmatched junction bases: 6. Germline-derived CDR1 and CDR2 are ENHRY and SYGVKD. This CDR3 is 14 amino acids long. Noted time point: late sampling 161 to 241 days after vaccination in three convalescent patients. TCRdb ran MiXCR on the PCR reads and lists one entry per CDR3 protein. The repertoire holds about 29,000 distinct CDR3 sequences, about 47% seen once, with 5.5% to 7% in the top ten. The rearrangement uses TRBV10-3 and TRBJ2-5, with TRBD2 matching 10 bases. Sequencing was performed on CD4+ T cells from blood, taken about 7 months after SARS-CoV-2 vaccination. The sequence derives from a human donor who had recovered from COVID-19. CDR3 sequence: CAISSSGRGKTQYF. The CDR3 region has the DNA TGTGCCATCAGTTCTAGCGGGAGAGGGAAGACCCAGTACTTC.